This T cell receptor beta chain was identified during a study of spatial heterogeneity in lung cancer. Overall study findings and caveats: Ubiquitous expanded tumor TCRs showed up in blood more at resection than follow-up.

Specified time point: sample taken at primary tumor resection. Frozen PBMC, nontumor lung or tumor provided whole RNA, which was sequenced unsorted. Losses at the gene ends were 8 bases for V and 3 bases for J; bases not matched to a gene: 6. Germline CDR1 reads LNHDA; CDR2 reads SQIVND (reference sequence). This CDR3 comprises 13 residues. The sample holds a few counts of this clonotype. What it recognizes is unknown. Unique molecular identifiers tagged every individual TCR cDNA molecule. TCRdb analysed the 5' RACE reads with MiXCR anew, one entry per CDR3 protein. The sample includes under 40,000 distinct CDR3 sequences, approximately 5.2% of them seen just once.

The origin of this receptor is a female donor with early-stage non-small cell lung cancer. This specimen consisted of PBMCs, obtained at surgery. The chain combines TRBV19 with TRBJ2-5, with TRBD2 matching 7 bases. The CDR3 loop reads CASRGRGKETQYF. The CDR3 region has the DNA TGTGCCAGTCGGGGGAGGGGTAAAGAGACCCAGTACTTC.